These 4 T cell receptor beta chains were all obtained from the same sample, sequenced in a study of control samples from healthy donors and cancer patients. Method: immunoSEQ multiplex PCR; TCRdb's copy keeps in-frame clones and lacks some. Found here are approximately 140,000 clones, approximately 94% of them singletons; the top ten hold roughly 5.5%. Sequencing used blood. The receptors were gathered from a man aged 18 to 35 in good health.

The rearrangement joins TRBV9 to TRBJ1-5, with 7 bases lining up with TRBD1. Germline values: CDR1 SGDLS, CDR2 YYNGEE. Unmatched junction bases numbered 7, after V lost 0 bases and J lost 7 bases. The CDR3 consists of 15 residues. CDR3 nucleotides: TGTGCCAGCAGCGTAGATGACAGGGTTTTCCAGCCCCAGCATTTT. It specifies CASSVDDRVFQPQHF.

This sequence joins TRBV5-5 and TRBJ2-7; 8 bases are a match to TRBD1. This CDR3 comprises 14 residues. V lost 3 bases and J lost 5; bases outside the gene matches: 7. Looked up from germline, CDR1 is SGHKS and CDR2 is YYEKEE (reference sequence). CDR3 in DNA: TGTGCCAGCAGCTCCCGGACAGGGTTGGACGAGCAGTACTTC. Its translation is CASSSRTGLDEQYF. Using reference TRBV5-5 and TRBJ2-7 for the parts outside the CDR3, the full variable domain is DAGVTQSPTHLIKTRGQQVTLRCSPISGHKSVSWYQQVLGQGPQFIFQYYEKEERGRGNFPDRFSARQFPNYSSELNVNALLLGDSALYLCASSSRTGLDEQYFGPGTRLTVT.

The rearrangement uses TRBV28 and TRBJ2-1; TRBD2 is a possible D gene (6 bases). Germline V gene sequence: CDR1 MDHEN, CDR2 SYDVKM. This CDR3 is built from 19 residues. The V end lost 4 bases, the J end lost 0 bases, and 22 bases lay between the germline ends. The CDR3 DNA is TGTGCCAGCAGTTCCATCTCGACTAGAGAGGTGTCCTCCTACAATGAGCAGTTCTTC. This translates into CASSSISTREVSSYNEQFF.

This chain joins TRBV4-1 and TRBJ1-1, with TRBD1 matching 7 bases. This CDR3 contains 15 residues. The junction had 3 bases not matched to a gene; V was cut back by 0 bases and J by 2 bases. Per the germline V gene, CDR1 is MGHRA and CDR2 is YSYEKL. This CDR3 is CASSQEQGPNTEAFF. The CDR3 DNA reads as TGCGCCAGCAGCCAAGAACAGGGGCCCAACACTGAAGCTTTCTTT.